This T cell receptor (beta chain) appears in the sequencing data of a study of human T cells and chemical hapten exposure. This clonotype has ten or more counts. V gave up 0 bases and J gave up 2 bases, with 11 bases separating them. This CDR3 contains 15 residues. Germline-derived CDR1 and CDR2 are MNHEY and SVGAGI. Time point indicated: patch test 3, about 24 weeks after DPC sensitization. As to treatment: therapeutic diphenylcyclopropenone sensitization with weekly scalp DPC. Blood was collected ahead of every patch test applied. Individual cDNA molecules (in the library) carried attached unique molecular identifiers. TCRdb recomputed calls from the RACE reads with MiXCR, one row per CDR3 protein. This table holds 95,000 to 150,000 distinct CDR3 sequences, around 10% found once.

The origin of this receptor is a woman aged 50 to 65 with alopecia areata. Some clones in this sample may be carry-over from other donors' samples. The chain is built from TRBV6-5 and TRBJ2-7, with TRBD1 as a possible D gene (6 bases). Sample: whole blood, taken in connection with sensitization to the hapten diphenylcyclopropenone (DPC). The DNA for the CDR3 is TGTGCCAGCAGTTACTCTACAGGGTTCACCTACGAGCAGTACTTC. Protein sequence: CASSYSTGFTYEQYF.